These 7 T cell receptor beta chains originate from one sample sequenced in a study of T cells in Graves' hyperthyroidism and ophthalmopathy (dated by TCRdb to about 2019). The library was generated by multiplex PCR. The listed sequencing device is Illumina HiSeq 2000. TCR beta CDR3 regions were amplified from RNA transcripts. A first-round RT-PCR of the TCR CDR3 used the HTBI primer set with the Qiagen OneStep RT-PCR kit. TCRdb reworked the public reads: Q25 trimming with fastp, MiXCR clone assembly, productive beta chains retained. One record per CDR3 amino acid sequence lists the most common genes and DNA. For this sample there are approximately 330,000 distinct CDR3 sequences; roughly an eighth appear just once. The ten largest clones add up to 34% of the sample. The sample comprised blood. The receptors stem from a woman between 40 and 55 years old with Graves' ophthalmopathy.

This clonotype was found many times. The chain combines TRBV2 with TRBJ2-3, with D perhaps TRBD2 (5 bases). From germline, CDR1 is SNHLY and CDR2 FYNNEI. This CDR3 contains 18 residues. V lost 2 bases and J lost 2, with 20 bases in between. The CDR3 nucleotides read TGTGCCAGCAGTGAACTGCGTCCGGGGAAGCCACTCACAGATACGCAGTATTTT. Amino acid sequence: CASSELRPGKPLTDTQYF.

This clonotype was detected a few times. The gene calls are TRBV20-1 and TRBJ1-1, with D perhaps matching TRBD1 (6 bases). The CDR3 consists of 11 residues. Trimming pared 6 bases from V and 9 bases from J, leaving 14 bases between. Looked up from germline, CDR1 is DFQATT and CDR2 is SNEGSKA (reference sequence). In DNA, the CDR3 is TGCAGTGCCCCGGGGGCCAAAAAAGCTTTCTTT. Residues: CSAPGAKKAFF.

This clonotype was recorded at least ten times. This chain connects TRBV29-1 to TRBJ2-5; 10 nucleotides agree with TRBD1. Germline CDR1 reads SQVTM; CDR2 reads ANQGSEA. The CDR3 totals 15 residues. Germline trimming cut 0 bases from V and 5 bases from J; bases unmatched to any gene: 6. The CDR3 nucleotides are TGCAGCGTTGAAGACCCGGGACAGGGGTTGGAGACCCAGTACTTC. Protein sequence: CSVEDPGQGLETQYF.

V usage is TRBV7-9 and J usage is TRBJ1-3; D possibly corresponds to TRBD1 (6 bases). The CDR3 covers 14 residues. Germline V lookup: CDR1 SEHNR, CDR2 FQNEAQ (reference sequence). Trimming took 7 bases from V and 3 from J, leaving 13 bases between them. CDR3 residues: CASTPGQRGNTIYF. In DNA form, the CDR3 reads TGTGCCAGCACCCCTGGACAGCGTGGAAACACCATATATTTT.

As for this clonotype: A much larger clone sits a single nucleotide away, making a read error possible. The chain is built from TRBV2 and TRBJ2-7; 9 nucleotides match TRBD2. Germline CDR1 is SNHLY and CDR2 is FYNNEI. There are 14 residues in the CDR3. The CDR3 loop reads CASTEAGLAGGQYF. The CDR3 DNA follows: TGTGCCAGCACTGAAGCGGGACTAGCCGGTGGGCAGTACTTC.

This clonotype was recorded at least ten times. Here the CDR3 reads CSASQGAGRVDTQYF. DNA of the CDR3: TGCAGTGCTTCCCAGGGTGCGGGAAGGGTAGATACGCAGTATTTT. The gene calls are TRBV20-1 and TRBJ2-3, with a tentative D call TRBD2 (6 bases). V lost 5 bases and J lost 5, with 20 bases in between. Germline lookup yields CDR1 DFQATT and CDR2 SNEGSKA (reference sequence). The CDR3 spans 15 residues.

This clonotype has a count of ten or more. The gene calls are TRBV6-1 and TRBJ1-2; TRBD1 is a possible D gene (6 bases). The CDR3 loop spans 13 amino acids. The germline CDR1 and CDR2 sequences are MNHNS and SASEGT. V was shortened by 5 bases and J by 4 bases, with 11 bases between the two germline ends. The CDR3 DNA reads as TGTGCCAGCAGTTTTACAGGGACCTATGGCTACACCTTC. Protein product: CASSFTGTYGYTF.